The 21 T cell receptor beta chains reported below all come from one sample, sequenced in a study of shared clonotypes between healthy human individuals. The table came from immunoSEQ multiplex PCR; TCRdb's copy has only in-frame clones and leaves some out. This sample yields around 620,000 clones, of which 85% to 95% are seen a single time; approximately 0.11% belongs to the top ten. Naive CD8 cells lacked CD45RO, underwent positive selection for CCR7 and left out terminally differentiated effector memory CD45RA+ cells. The sequenced sample was naive CD8+ T cells sorted from blood. Receptors were obtained from a woman under 40 in good health.

The V gene is TRBV7-9, the J gene TRBJ2-2, with a weak D call TRBD2 (5 bases). V lost 5 bases and J lost 0, with 10 bases in between. CDR3 size: 15 residues. Looked up from germline, CDR1 is SEHNR and CDR2 is FQNEAQ (reference sequence). This CDR3 is CASSPDFPNTGELFF. Written as DNA, the CDR3 is TGTGCCAGCAGCCCGGACTTTCCGAACACCGGGGAGCTGTTTTTT.

V usage is TRBV27 and J usage is TRBJ2-7; unclear D gene. Between the trimmed V and J ends, which lost 5 bases and 3 bases, there was a span of 8 bases. The germline CDR1 and CDR2 sequences are MNHEY and SMNVEV (reference sequence). The CDR3 has 12 residues. The CDR3 here is CASSMMGYEQYF. CDR3 bases: TGTGCCAGCAGTATGATGGGCTACGAGCAGTACTTC.

The sample holds one count of this clone. The rearrangement joins TRBV2 to TRBJ1-4, with a possible D match to TRBD1 (5 bases). CDR1 and CDR2 from the germline V gene are SNHLY and FYNNEI. Trimming pared 6 bases from V and 0 bases from J, leaving 11 bases between. CDR3 size: 15 residues. CDR3 sequence reads: CASRAGDATNEKLFF. CDR3 coding DNA: TGTGCCAGCAGAGCCGGGGACGCAACTAATGAAAAACTGTTTTTT.

In this sample, this clone turned up once. This chain uses TRBV7-9 with TRBJ1-3; D ambiguous. Trimming removed 2 bases at V and 3 bases at J, with 14 bases between. This CDR3 is 16 amino acids long. Per germline, CDR1 SEHNR and CDR2 FQNEAQ (reference sequence). The CDR3 DNA reads TGTGCCAGCAGCTTAAGTGTCAGAGAGGATGGAAACACCATATATTTT. Encoded protein: CASSLSVREDGNTIYF.

This clone was recorded only once. The V and J genes are TRBV20-1 and TRBJ1-1; D remains ambiguous. V lost 4 bases to trimming and J lost 4 bases, with 7 bases between them. From germline, CDR1 is DFQATT and CDR2 SNEGSKA (reference sequence). The CDR3 length is 11 residues. The CDR3 nucleotides read TGCAGTGCTACCTGGGTCACTGAAGCTTTCTTT. Protein: CSATWVTEAFF.

The chain is built from TRBV5-6 and TRBJ2-2; TRBD1 aligns across 8 bases. The CDR3 extends over 17 amino acids. Germline V CDR1 and CDR2: SGHDT, YYEEEE. V shed 0 bases, J shed 4 bases, and the junction held 8 bases outside the gene matches. The CDR3 bases are TGTGCCAGCAGCTTGGGACAGGGGATCCCTTCCACCGGGGAGCTGTTTTTT. Protein sequence: CASSLGQGIPSTGELFF.

This clone turned up a few times. The rearrangement joins TRBV27 to TRBJ1-2; weak D call: TRBD1 (5 bases). The CDR3 extends over 15 amino acids. Trimming cost V 5 bases and J 1 base, with 14 bases left between them. Germline loops: CDR1 MNHEY, CDR2 SMNVEV (reference sequence). CDR3 sequence reads: CASSPAGTDNYGYTF. For the CDR3, the DNA is TGTGCCAGCAGTCCCGCCGGGACCGATAACTATGGCTACACCTTC.

This chain uses TRBV28 with TRBJ1-5, with D possibly TRBD1 on 5 matching bases. Trimming pared 5 bases from V and 1 base from J, leaving 12 bases between. Germline CDR1 reads MDHEN; CDR2 reads SYDVKM. This CDR3 spans 15 amino acids. The CDR3 region has the DNA TGTGCCAGCAGTAGTGGGGGTACGAGCAATCAGCCCCAGCATTTT. Protein: CASSSGGTSNQPQHF.

This chain links TRBV19 with TRBJ1-1, with D possibly matching TRBD1 (6 bases). Trimming cost V 4 bases and J 11 bases, with 14 bases left between them. Per the germline V gene, CDR1 is LNHDA and CDR2 is SQIVND (reference sequence). This CDR3 has 12 residues. The CDR3 nucleotides read TGTGCCAGTAGTAGGGGGGCCTTCCGGGCTTTCTTT. Its translation is CASSRGAFRAFF.

CDR3 coding DNA: TGTGCCAGCAGCTCCAATGTGGTGACAGGGGGATACGAGCAGTACTTC. Its translation is CASSSNVVTGGYEQYF. V usage is TRBV7-8 and J usage is TRBJ2-7, with 9 nucleotides matching TRBD1. The CDR3 contains 16 residues. Germline V gives CDR1 SGHVS, CDR2 FQNEAQ. The J segment lost 4 bases and the V segment lost 4 bases, leaving 11 bases of the junction unmatched.

J is TRBJ2-7 and V is TRBV5-5, with a possible D match to TRBD2 (6 bases). Germline V gives CDR1 SGHKS, CDR2 YYEKEE (reference sequence). Trimming pared 3 bases from V and 2 bases from J, leaving 12 bases between. The CDR3 has 14 amino acids. The CDR3 loop is CASSSRDSPYEQYF. As DNA, the CDR3 is TGTGCCAGCAGCTCCCGGGACTCCCCCTACGAGCAGTACTTC.

This chain joins TRBV5-4 and TRBJ2-1; 10 bases line up with TRBD2. The CDR3 totals 17 residues. The V and J ends lost 3 bases and 2 bases, in that order; junction bases with no gene match: 8. CDR1 is SGHNT and CDR2 is YYREEE in the germline V gene (reference sequence). The CDR3, as DNA: TGTGCCAGCAGCTCCGATACTAGCGGGAAAACCTACAATGAGCAGTTCTTC. As protein: CASSSDTSGKTYNEQFF. Complete variable domain (other parts from reference TRBV5-4 and TRBJ2-1): ETGVTQSPTHLIKTRGQQVTLRCSSQSGHNTVSWYQQALGQGPQFIFQYYREEENGRGNFPPRFSGLQFPNYSSELNVNALELDDSALYLCASSSDTSGKTYNEQFFGPGTRLTVL.

V is TRBV5-6 and J is TRBJ1-2; D is ambiguous. Germline lookup yields CDR1 SGHDT and CDR2 YYEEEE. CDR3 length: 15 amino acids. Trimming pared 3 bases from V and 1 base from J, leaving 13 bases between. CDR3 bases: TGTGCCAGCAGCTCGGAGCTTCGCCGTAACTATGGCTACACCTTC. Its translation is CASSSELRRNYGYTF.

The rearrangement joins TRBV9 to TRBJ1-5; a weak D match, TRBD1 (6 bases). Germline values: CDR1 SGDLS, CDR2 YYNGEE. Trimming took off 4 bases at V and 5 bases at J, with 13 bases between the two ends. This CDR3 is 14 amino acids long. The CDR3 nucleotides are TGTGCCAGCAGCAAACAGGGTTGGGATCAGCCCCAGCATTTT. Its protein product is CASSKQGWDQPQHF.

This chain uses TRBV15 with TRBJ1-5, with D unclear. This CDR3 has 14 amino acids. Germline lookup yields CDR1 LNHNV and CDR2 YYDKDF (reference sequence). V dropped 5 bases and J dropped 5 bases, with 13 bases sitting between them. Here the CDR3 DNA reads TGTGCCACCAGCGCCCGCCCCAATGATCAGCCCCAGCATTTT. Its protein is CATSARPNDQPQHF.

The CDR3 DNA reads TGTGCCAGCAGTTTCATAGGACAGGTGAACACTGAAGCTTTCTTT. Translated, it gives CASSFIGQVNTEAFF. The gene calls are TRBV28 and TRBJ1-1, with TRBD1 identical over 7 bases. The CDR3 spans 15 residues. CDR1 and CDR2 from the germline V gene are MDHEN and SYDVKM. The ends lost 3 bases at V and 0 bases at J; junction bases unmatched: 4. The full variable domain, with the rest looked up from reference TRBV28 and TRBJ1-1, is DVKVTQSSRYLVKRTGEKVFLECVQDMDHENMFWYRQDPGLGLRLIYFSYDVKMKEKGDIPEGYSVSREKKERFSLILESASTNQTSMYLCASSFIGQVNTEAFFGQGTRLTVV.

With regard to this clone: Other DNA sequences in this specimen translate into the identical CDR3. This chain links TRBV13 with TRBJ2-7, with TRBD1 matching over 8 bases. Germline V gene sequence: CDR1 PRHDT, CDR2 FYEKMQ (reference sequence). Unmatched junction bases numbered 5, after V lost 5 bases and J lost 2 bases. The CDR3 loop spans 14 amino acids. CDR3 amino acids: CASSPGTGAYEQYF. In nucleotides, the CDR3 is TGTGCCAGCAGCCCCGGGACAGGTGCCTACGAGCAGTACTTC.

The gene calls are TRBV7-8 and TRBJ2-7; either TRBD1 or TRBD2 may supply D (6 bases each). V lost 4 bases and J 3 bases, leaving 13 bases between the germline ends. Germline CDR1 is SGHVS and CDR2 is FQNEAQ. This CDR3 spans 14 amino acids. CDR3 in amino acids: CASSSQEGGYEQYF. The CDR3 DNA reads TGTGCCAGCAGCTCTCAGGAGGGGGGCTACGAGCAGTACTTC.

The V gene is TRBV19, the J gene TRBJ2-1; no reliable D call. The germline CDR1 and CDR2 sequences are LNHDA and SQIVND (reference sequence). This CDR3 comprises 14 residues. V lost 6 bases and J 7 bases, leaving 16 bases between the germline ends. This chain's CDR3 is CASSPRRSGNEQFF. CDR3 DNA: TGTGCCAGTAGCCCCAGACGGTCCGGAAATGAGCAGTTCTTC.

The V gene is TRBV27, the J gene TRBJ2-3; TRBD2 matches at 11 bases. The CDR3 runs to 19 residues. Trimming took 0 bases from V and 0 from J; bases not matched to a gene: 8. Germline assignment: CDR1 MNHEY and CDR2 SMNVEV (reference sequence). The chain's CDR3 is CASSLSAGLAAHSTDTQYF. For the CDR3, the DNA is TGTGCCAGCAGTTTATCGGCGGGACTAGCGGCTCATAGCACAGATACGCAGTATTTT.

This rearrangement joins TRBV15 to TRBJ1-1; a possible D gene is TRBD1 (5 bases). CDR1 is LNHNV and CDR2 is YYDKDF in the germline V gene (reference sequence). Trimming stripped 3 bases from V and 6 bases from J, with 17 bases between. The CDR3 has 15 amino acids. The CDR3 loop reads CATSRNGARQAEAFF. The CDR3 DNA sequence: TGTGCCACCAGCAGGAACGGGGCGAGGCAGGCTGAAGCTTTCTTT.